These 9 T cell receptor beta chains share one sample of origin, sequenced in a study of CD8 T cells in ankylosing spondylitis. Via MiXCR, TCRdb re-called the 5' RACE reads, giving one row per CDR3 protein. Of about 64,000 distinct CDR3 sequences in the sample, over 5% were seen once. The sequenced sample was synovial fluid, either unsorted or a sorted T cell fraction (not recorded which). The receptor set was obtained from a male donor with ankylosing spondylitis.

This clonotype was seen many times. The chain has TRBV6-1 and TRBJ1-3; possible D gene TRBD1, 5 bases. With 6 bases removed from V and 0 bases from J, the gap between germline ends came to 9 bases. Germline V CDR1 and CDR2: MNHNS, SASEGT. The CDR3 is made up of 14 amino acids. CDR3 nucleotides: TGTGCCAGCAGGAGGGGATTCTCTGGAAACACCATATATTTT. Translation gives CASRRGFSGNTIYF.

This clonotype has a count of ten or more. The chain links TRBV20-1 to TRBJ2-5; D remains unclear. CDR1 and CDR2 (germline): DFQATT, SNEGSKA (reference sequence). With 6 bases removed from V and 1 base from J, the gap between germline ends came to 12 bases. The CDR3 totals 13 residues. The CDR3 DNA is TGCAGTGCCGACCCTTTCGGCCAAGAGACCCAGTACTTC. Encoded protein: CSADPFGQETQYF.

This clonotype was detected many times. The CDR3 DNA sequence: TGTGCCTGGAGTGAACAGACTAGCGGGAGATCGGATACGCAGTATTTT. Encoded protein: CAWSEQTSGRSDTQYF. The chain joins TRBV30 to TRBJ2-3, with 12 positions matching TRBD2. With V trimmed by 1 base and J by 6 bases, 8 bases remained unmatched. Germline CDR1 reads GTSNPN; CDR2 reads SVGIG (reference sequence). CDR3 size: 16 residues. Variable domain in full (rest from reference TRBV30 and TRBJ2-3): SQTIHQWPATLVQPVGSPLSLECTVEGTSNPNLYWYRQAAGRGLQLLFYSVGIGQISSEVPQNLSASRPQDRQFILSSKKLLLSDSGFYLCAWSEQTSGRSDTQYFGPGTRLTVL.

This clonotype was counted many times. The chain carries TRBV12-3 or TRBV12-4 and TRBJ2-1, with 9 nucleotides matching TRBD1. The junction had 7 bases not matched to a gene; V was cut back by 6 bases and J by 1 base. This CDR3 has 16 residues. CDR3 sequence: CASSPRQGGSYNEQFF. Written as DNA, the CDR3 is TGTGCCAGCAGCCCCAGACAGGGGGGTTCCTACAATGAGCAGTTCTTC.

This sequence joins TRBV28 and TRBJ1-5; D remains unclear. The CDR3 runs 15 residues. Germline lookup yields CDR1 MDHEN and CDR2 SYDVKM. Between the trimmed V and J ends, which lost 6 bases and 4 bases, there was a span of 16 bases. In DNA, the CDR3 is TGTGCCAGCAGACGCGCTACGAGAAGAAATCAGCCCCAGCATTTT. This translates into CASRRATRRNQPQHF.

This clonotype was seen at least ten times. The chain combines TRBV9 with TRBJ2-5; weak D call: TRBD2 (5 bases). Per germline, CDR1 SGDLS and CDR2 YYNGEE. CDR3 length equals 14 residues. Between the trimmed V and J ends, which lost 0 bases and 4 bases, there was a span of 10 bases. The CDR3 DNA is TGTGCCAGCAGCGTAGCCGTAGGAGGAGAGACCCAGTACTTC. Protein: CASSVAVGGETQYF.

The chain employs TRBV19 and TRBJ2-7, with TRBD1 matching over 9 bases. Trimming at V came to 6 bases and at J to 5 bases, leaving 14 bases not matched to a gene. Germline loops: CDR1 LNHDA, CDR2 SQIVND (reference sequence). The CDR3 has 16 residues. In DNA, the CDR3 is TGTGCCAGTAGCCTCCCCCACGGGACAGGGTTTCACGAGCAGTACTTC. This codes for CASSLPHGTGFHEQYF. Variable domain in full (rest from reference TRBV19 and TRBJ2-7): DGGITQSPKYLFRKEGQNVTLSCEQNLNHDAMYWYRQDPGQGLRLIYYSQIVNDFQKGDIAEGYSVSREKKESFPLTVTSAQKNPTAFYLCASSLPHGTGFHEQYFGPGTRLTVT.

The chain carries TRBV20-1 and TRBJ2-6; D ambiguous. Germline V lookup: CDR1 DFQATT, CDR2 SNEGSKA (reference sequence). Trimming left V 6 bases short and J 0 bases short, with 12 bases between. The CDR3 loop spans 15 amino acids. The CDR3: CSAAPLNSGANVLTF. CDR3 DNA: TGCAGTGCGGCCCCTCTCAACTCTGGGGCCAACGTCCTGACTTTC.

The chain carries TRBV19 and TRBJ1-1; a possible D gene is TRBD1 (6 bases). The germline V gene encodes CDR1 LNHDA and CDR2 SQIVND (reference sequence). The V end lost 7 bases, the J end lost 0 bases, and 15 bases lay between the germline ends. The CDR3 is made up of 15 amino acids. CDR3 in amino acids: CASNLDSNMNTEAFF. The CDR3 DNA reads TGTGCCAGTAACCTGGACAGTAACATGAACACTGAAGCTTTCTTT.